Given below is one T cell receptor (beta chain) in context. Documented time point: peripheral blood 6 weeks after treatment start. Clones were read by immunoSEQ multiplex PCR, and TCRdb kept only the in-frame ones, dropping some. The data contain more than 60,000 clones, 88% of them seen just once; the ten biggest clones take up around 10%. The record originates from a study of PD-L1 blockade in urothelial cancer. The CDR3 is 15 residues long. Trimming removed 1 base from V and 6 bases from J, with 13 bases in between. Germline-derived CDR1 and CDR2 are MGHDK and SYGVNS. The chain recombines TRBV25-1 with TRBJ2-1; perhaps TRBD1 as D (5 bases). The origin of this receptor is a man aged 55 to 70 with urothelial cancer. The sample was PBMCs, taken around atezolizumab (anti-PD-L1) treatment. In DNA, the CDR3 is TGTGCCAGCAGTGAATCCTCCGCAGGGCTCAATGAGCAGTTCTTC. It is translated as CASSESSAGLNEQFF. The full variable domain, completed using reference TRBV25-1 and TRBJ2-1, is EADIYQTPRYLVIGTGKKITLECSQTMGHDKMYWYQQDPGMELHLIHYSYGVNSTEKGDLSSESTVSRIRTEHFPLTLESARPSHTSQYLCASSESSAGLNEQFFGPGTRLTVL.